This T cell receptor (beta chain) was found in a study of OX40 agonist ivuxolimab in advanced cancers. Study as a whole: Patients received ivuxolimab, an agonistic anti-OX40 (CD134) antibody. Patients enrolled in dose escalation were diagnosed with hepatocellular carcinoma, melanoma, renal cell or head and neck cancer. Having had anti-PD-1, anti-PD-L1 or anti-CTLA-4 therapy before was allowed, and under 50% had some. General observations from the study: With doses of 0.1 to 3.0 mg/kg, CD4+ and CD8+ blood T cells had undergone clonal expansion by week 6.

This CDR3 is built from 19 residues. In the case of this clone: Its target is not known.

Generated by immunoSEQ multiplex PCR, the TCRdb table keeps only in-frame clones and is missing some. The sample lists about 100,000 clones, approximately 91% seen once, with around 0.71% in the top ten. This specimen was CD4+ or CD8+ T cells sorted from blood, taken in a trial of the OX40 agonist ivuxolimab. The chain links TRBV21-1 to TRBJ1-1; TRBD1, as called in the table, went unchecked against the DNA. TRBV21-1 is deemed a pseudogene. The origin of this receptor is an adult with an advanced solid tumor such as melanoma, head and neck, liver or kidney cancer. This CDR3 is CASSKKSDRVPFGGTEAFF. CDR3 DNA: TGTGCCAGCAGCAAAAAATCAGACAGGGTGCCCTTTGGTGGCACTGAAGCTTTCTTT.